These 8 T cell receptor beta chains were sequenced from one sample in a study of chemoradiotherapy in HPV16-positive cancers. The method was immunoSEQ multiplex PCR; TCRdb's version includes in-frame clones alone and lacks a portion of them. The top ten clones hold 13% to 15% of a sample with about 650 clones, more than 75% of them seen once. The material sequenced was tumor tissue, taken from a patient who underwent chemoradiotherapy. The receptors shown here come from a human donor with HPV-associated anogenital cancer.

This clone was detected only once. This chain connects TRBV5-5 to TRBJ2-1; 12 bases align to TRBD2. The V gene end was trimmed by 4 bases and the J gene end by 8 bases; junction bases not matched to a gene: 7. CDR1 SGHKS and CDR2 YYEKEE come from the germline V gene (reference sequence). This CDR3 is 15 amino acids long. In DNA, the CDR3 is TGTGCCAGCAGCCAGCCTAGCGGGGGGGCCTATGAGCAGTTCTTC. As protein: CASSQPSGGAYEQFF.

The genes are TRBV18 and TRBJ2-7, with TRBD1 as a possible D gene (6 bases). There are 14 residues in the CDR3. The V end lost 2 bases, the J end lost 6 bases, and 14 bases lay between the germline ends. CDR1 is KGHSH and CDR2 is LQKENI in the germline V gene. The CDR3 loop is CASSPNRELGEQYF. CDR3 sequence (DNA): TGTGCCAGCTCACCAAACAGGGAATTGGGCGAGCAGTACTTC.

The V and J genes are TRBV2 and TRBJ1-4; D remains ambiguous. CDR1 is SNHLY, CDR2 FYNNEI, per germline. V was clipped by 8 bases and J by 1 base, with 8 bases between them. The CDR3 totals 13 residues. CDR3 amino acids: CASLSGTNEKLFF. CDR3 nucleotides: TGTGCCAGCCTAAGCGGAACTAATGAAAAACTGTTTTTT.

The chain recombines TRBV19 with TRBJ1-5; D is unclear. Germline values: CDR1 LNHDA, CDR2 SQIVND (reference sequence). CDR3 length: 14 amino acids. The V end was cut by 3 bases, the J end by 7 bases, with 13 bases between. CDR3 amino acids: CASSIGRVGQPQHF. The DNA for the CDR3 is TGTGCCAGTAGTATCGGGCGGGTCGGGCAGCCCCAGCATTTT.

This clone was observed a single time. The chain combines TRBV6-5 with TRBJ2-3, with TRBD1 matching over 9 bases. From germline, CDR1 is MNHEY and CDR2 SVGAGI. The CDR3 spans 15 residues. Losses at the gene ends were 2 bases for V and 1 base for J; bases not matched to a gene: 1. In DNA form, the CDR3 reads TGTGCCAGCAGTTACCGACAGGGGGGCACAGATACGCAGTATTTT. Translation: CASSYRQGGTDTQYF.

The J gene is TRBJ2-1, the V gene TRBV27; D may be TRBD2 (6 bases). The CDR3 has 16 amino acids. V was shortened by 3 bases and J by 2 bases, with 14 bases between the two germline ends. Germline-derived CDR1 and CDR2 are MNHEY and SMNVEV (reference sequence). The CDR3 is CASSFSGSGTYNEQFF. The DNA for the CDR3 is TGTGCCAGCAGTTTTTCCGGGAGTGGTACCTACAATGAGCAGTTCTTC.

V gene TRBV7-2 combines with J gene TRBJ1-4; 10 positions agree with TRBD1. V trimming: 5 bases; J trimming: 1 base; junction bases outside the gene matches: 1. This CDR3 is built from 15 residues. Germline assignment: CDR1 SGHTA and CDR2 FQGNSA. CDR3 sequence: CASSRDRGTNEKLFF. CDR3 in DNA: TGTGCCAGCAGCCGGGACAGGGGAACTAATGAAAAACTGTTTTTT.

CDR3 in amino acids: CASGLVRSGGSSYNEQFF. DNA of the CDR3: TGTGCTAGTGGTTTGGTACGAAGCGGGGGCAGCTCCTACAATGAGCAGTTCTTC. The chain employs TRBV12-5 and TRBJ2-1; TRBD2 aligns across 8 bases. The CDR3 is 18 amino acids. With V trimmed by 0 bases and J by 0 bases, 7 bases remained unmatched. Germline-derived CDR1 and CDR2 are LGHNT and FRNRAP.